This T cell receptor (beta chain) emerged from a study of T cell changes during pregnancy in multiple sclerosis. Germline CDR1 reads MDHEN; CDR2 reads SYDVKM. The CDR3 has 15 residues. V shed 7 bases and J 2 bases; nucleotides not matched to a gene: 8. TCRdb keeps only in-frame clones here, not all; method: immunoSEQ multiplex PCR. The sample yields approximately 40,000 clones, roughly 88% seen once. This receptor was identified in a female donor in good health, enrolled as a control in a pregnancy study. Specimen: peripheral blood, collected in the first trimester of pregnancy. This chain links TRBV28 with TRBJ1-5; 7 nucleotides agree with TRBD1. The CDR3, as DNA: TGTGCCAGCACGGTAACAGGGGAGGGCAATCAGCCCCAGCATTTT. Amino acid sequence: CASTVTGEGNQPQHF.